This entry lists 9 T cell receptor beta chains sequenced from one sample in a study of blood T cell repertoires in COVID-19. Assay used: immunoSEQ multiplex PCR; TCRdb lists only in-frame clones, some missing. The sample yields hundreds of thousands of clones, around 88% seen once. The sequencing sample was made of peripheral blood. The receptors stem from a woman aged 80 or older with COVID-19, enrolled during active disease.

The CDR3: CASSPPGGTNYGYTF. The CDR3 DNA reads as TGTGCCAGCTCACCACCAGGGGGCACTAACTATGGCTACACCTTC. The V call is TRBV18, the J call TRBJ1-2, with 7 bases that match TRBD1. The V segment lost 0 bases and the J segment 0 bases; nucleotides outside the gene matches: 1. Per the germline V gene, CDR1 is KGHSH and CDR2 is LQKENI. The CDR3 runs 15 residues. The whole variable domain, filled in from reference TRBV18 and TRBJ1-2, reads NAGVMQNPRHLVRRRGQEARLRCSPMKGHSHVYWYRQLPEEGLKFMVYLQKENIIDESGMPKERFSAEFPKEGPSILRIQQVVRGDSAAYFCASSPPGGTNYGYTFGSGTRLTVV.

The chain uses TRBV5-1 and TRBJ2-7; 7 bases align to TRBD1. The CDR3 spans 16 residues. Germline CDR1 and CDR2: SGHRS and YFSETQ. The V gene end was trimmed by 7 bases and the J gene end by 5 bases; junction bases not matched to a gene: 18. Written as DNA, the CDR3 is TGCGCCAGCCACCCAGGCACGGGCAGGGGGTCGGACGAGCAGTACTTC. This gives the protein CASHPGTGRGSDEQYF.

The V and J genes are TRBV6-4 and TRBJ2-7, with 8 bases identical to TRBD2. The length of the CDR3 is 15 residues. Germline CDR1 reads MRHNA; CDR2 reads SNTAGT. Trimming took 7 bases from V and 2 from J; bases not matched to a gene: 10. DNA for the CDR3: TGTGCCAGCACCTCGAAGGCGGGGGGCACCTACGAGCAGTACTTC. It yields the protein CASTSKAGGTYEQYF.

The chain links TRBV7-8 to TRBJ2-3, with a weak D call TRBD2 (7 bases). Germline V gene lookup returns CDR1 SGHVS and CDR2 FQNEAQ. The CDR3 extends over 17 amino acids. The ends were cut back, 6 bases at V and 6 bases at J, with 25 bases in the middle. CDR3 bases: TGTGCCAGCAGTCGTCAGGGGCGCGGGAGTGAGTGGGATACGCAGTATTTT. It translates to CASSRQGRGSEWDTQYF.

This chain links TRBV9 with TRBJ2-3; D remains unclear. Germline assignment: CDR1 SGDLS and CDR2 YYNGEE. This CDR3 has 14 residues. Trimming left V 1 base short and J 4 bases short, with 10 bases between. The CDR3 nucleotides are TGTGCCAGCAGCGTAATTGGAGTCGCAGATACGCAGTATTTT. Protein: CASSVIGVADTQYF.

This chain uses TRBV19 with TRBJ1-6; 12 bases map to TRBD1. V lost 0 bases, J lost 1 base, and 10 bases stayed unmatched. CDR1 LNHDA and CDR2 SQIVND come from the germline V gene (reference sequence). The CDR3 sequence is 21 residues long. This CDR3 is CASSIDSGDRGLRSYNSPLHF. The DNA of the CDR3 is TGTGCCAGTAGTATAGATAGCGGGGACAGGGGGCTTAGGTCCTATAATTCACCCCTCCACTTT.

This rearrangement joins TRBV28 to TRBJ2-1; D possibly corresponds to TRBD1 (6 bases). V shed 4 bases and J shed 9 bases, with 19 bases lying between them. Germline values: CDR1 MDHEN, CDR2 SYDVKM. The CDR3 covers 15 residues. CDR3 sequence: CASSSGRGFTGEQFF. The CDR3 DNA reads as TGTGCCAGCAGTTCCGGCAGGGGATTTACGGGTGAGCAGTTCTTC.

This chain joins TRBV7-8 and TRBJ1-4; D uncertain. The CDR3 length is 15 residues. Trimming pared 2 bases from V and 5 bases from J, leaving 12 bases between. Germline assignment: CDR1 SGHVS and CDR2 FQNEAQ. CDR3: CASSLRGGRNEKLFF. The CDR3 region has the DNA TGTGCCAGCAGCTTAAGAGGTGGGAGAAATGAAAAACTGTTTTTT.

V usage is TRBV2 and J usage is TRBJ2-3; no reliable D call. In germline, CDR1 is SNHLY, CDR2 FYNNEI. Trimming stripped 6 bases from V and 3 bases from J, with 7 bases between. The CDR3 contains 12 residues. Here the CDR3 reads CASRGMTDTQYF. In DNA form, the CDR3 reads TGTGCCAGCAGGGGCATGACAGATACGCAGTATTTT.